This paragraph reports one TCR beta chain. Its specificity is unknown. Data came from immunoSEQ multiplex PCR; TCRdb stores just in-frame clones and leaves some out. The table includes 45,000 or so clones, around 73% detected once. The V gene's germline CDR1 is MDHEN and CDR2 SYDVKM. The CDR3 has 16 residues. Trimming at V came to 6 bases and at J to 5 bases, leaving 14 bases not matched to a gene. CTLA-4 blockade with ipilimumab, together with focal radiation, was given to patients with chemo-refractory metastatic non-small-cell lung cancer. These data are taken from a study of radiotherapy plus CTLA-4 blockade in lung cancer. Study details: Patients showed objective responses in around a sixth of cases and disease control in roughly 31%. General study findings and limits: With interferon-beta, early dynamics of blood T cell clones were reported to best predict response. Among blood TCR repertoires after radiotherapy plus ipilimumab, tumor-derived clones expanded.

Sample: peripheral blood, taken from a patient treated with radiotherapy plus ipilimumab. This rearrangement joins TRBV28 to TRBJ1-2; 8 positions agree with TRBD1. This clonotype was sampled from a human donor with non-small cell lung cancer who had a complete response to radiotherapy plus ipilimumab. CDR3 sequence (DNA): TGTGCCAGCAGCCCCTTTTCCGGGACAGGCTTATATGGCTACACCTTC. This encodes CASSPFSGTGLYGYTF.